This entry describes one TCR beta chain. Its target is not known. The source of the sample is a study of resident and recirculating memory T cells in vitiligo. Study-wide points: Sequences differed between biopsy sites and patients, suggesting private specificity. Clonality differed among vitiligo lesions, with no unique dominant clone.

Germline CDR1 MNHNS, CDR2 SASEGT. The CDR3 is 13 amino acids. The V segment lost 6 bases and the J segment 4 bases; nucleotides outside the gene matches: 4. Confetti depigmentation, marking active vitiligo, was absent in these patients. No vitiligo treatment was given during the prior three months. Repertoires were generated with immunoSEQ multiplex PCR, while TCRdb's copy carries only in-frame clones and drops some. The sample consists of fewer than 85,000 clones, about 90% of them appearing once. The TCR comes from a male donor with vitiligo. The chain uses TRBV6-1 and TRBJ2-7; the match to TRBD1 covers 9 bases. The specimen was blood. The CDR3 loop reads CASRIDRGYEQYF. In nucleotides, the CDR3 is TGTGCCAGCAGGATAGACAGGGGGTACGAGCAGTACTTC.